A single sample is the source of the 24 T cell receptor beta chains below, sequenced in a study of memory CD4+ T cells and cytomegalovirus serostatus. Sequencing was performed with immunoSEQ multiplex PCR; in TCRdb, only in-frame clones are kept and a portion is missing. Of just over 45,000 clones in the sample, around 77% were seen once. The sort gate was single viable CD3+CD4+CD8-CD45RO+ cells for memory CD4+ T cells. The sample was memory CD4+ T cells from blood. The receptors were sampled from an adult in good health and CMV-seronegative.

This chain uses TRBV19 with TRBJ1-1; maybe TRBD1 (5 bases). Trimming removed 4 bases at V and 9 bases at J, with 18 bases between. CDR3 length: 14 amino acids. CDR1 LNHDA and CDR2 SQIVND come from the germline V gene (reference sequence). CDR3 sequence reads: CASSTREVTGQAFF. CDR3 bases: TGTGCCAGTAGTACCAGGGAGGTTACTGGACAAGCTTTCTTT.

To note about this clone: Other DNA sequences in this sample translate to the same CDR3. The rearrangement links TRBV6-5 to TRBJ2-5, with D perhaps TRBD1 (5 bases). Germline V gene sequence: CDR1 MNHEY, CDR2 SVGAGI. This CDR3 is built from 13 residues. Between the trimmed V and J ends, which lost 2 bases and 2 bases, there was a span of 6 bases. The CDR3 sequence: CASSYQGQETQYF. Here the CDR3 DNA reads TGTGCCAGCAGTTACCAGGGTCAAGAGACCCAGTACTTC.

This chain uses TRBV21-1 with TRBJ2-5. TRBV21-1 is recorded as a pseudogene. The CDR3 totals 12 residues. The CDR3 DNA reads TGTGCCAGCAGCAAAGAAACGAAGACCCAGTACTTC. This encodes CASSKETKTQYF.

The chain recombines TRBV5-4 with TRBJ2-1, with unresolved D. The CDR3 sequence is 13 residues long. V was clipped by 4 bases and J by 8 bases, with 13 bases between them. Germline V CDR1 and CDR2: SGHNT, YYREEE (reference sequence). As DNA, the CDR3 is TGTGCCAGCAGCCCCAATTCGGCGGATGAGCAGTTCTTC. Its protein product is CASSPNSADEQFF. Full variable domain (rest looked up from reference TRBV5-4 and TRBJ2-1): ETGVTQSPTHLIKTRGQQVTLRCSSQSGHNTVSWYQQALGQGPQFIFQYYREEENGRGNFPPRFSGLQFPNYSSELNVNALELDDSALYLCASSPNSADEQFFGPGTRLTVL.

The chain uses TRBV9 and TRBJ1-2; D is perhaps TRBD1 (5 bases). Trimming removed 4 bases from V and 8 bases from J, with 15 bases in between. The CDR3 is 13 residues long. The germline CDR1 and CDR2 sequences are SGDLS and YYNGEE. CDR3 sequence: CASSPFSGLGYTF. The CDR3 DNA reads as TGTGCCAGCAGCCCCTTTTCGGGGCTAGGCTACACCTTC.

This clone was observed a handful of times. Here the CDR3 reads CASSPGLNTEAFF. DNA for the CDR3: TGTGCCAGCAGCCCCGGTTTGAACACTGAAGCTTTCTTT. This chain uses TRBV9 with TRBJ1-1; D uncertain. CDR3 size: 13 residues. Germline V gene data show CDR1 as SGDLS and CDR2 as YYNGEE. V was pared by 4 bases and J by 0 bases, with 7 bases between.

V and J are TRBV14 and TRBJ1-5; no clear D. Trimming removed 1 base at V and 4 bases at J, with 8 bases between. The CDR3 loop spans 14 amino acids. Per the germline V gene, CDR1 is SGHDN and CDR2 is FVKESK. CDR3 DNA sequence: TGTGCCAGCAGCCAAGTAGGGTTAAATCAGCCCCAGCATTTT. This gives the protein CASSQVGLNQPQHF.

This clone ranks as medium-sized. The chain has TRBV10-3 and TRBJ1-1, with a weak D call TRBD1 (6 bases). This CDR3 has 14 amino acids. Germline CDR1 reads ENHRY; CDR2 reads SYGVKD. The ends were cut back, 0 bases at V and 2 bases at J, with 7 bases in the middle. CDR3: CAISESGANTEAFF. The CDR3 nucleotides read TGTGCCATCAGTGAGTCGGGGGCCAACACTGAAGCTTTCTTT.

The chain couples TRBV5-1 to TRBJ2-1; D is unresolved. The ends were cut back, 1 base at V and 9 bases at J, with 14 bases in the middle. Germline V lookup: CDR1 SGHRS, CDR2 YFSETQ. This CDR3 comprises 14 residues. The CDR3 coding sequence is TGCGCCAGCAGCTTGATTGTGGAAGTGGGTGAGCAGTTCTTC. This sequence encodes CASSLIVEVGEQFF.

The rearrangement joins TRBV19 to TRBJ1-6, with D possibly TRBD1 on 6 matching bases. Germline V gene sequence: CDR1 LNHDA, CDR2 SQIVND (reference sequence). The CDR3 is 13 amino acids. The V end lost 7 bases, the J end lost 10 bases, and 14 bases lay between the germline ends. In nucleotides, the CDR3 is TGTGCCAGTAATTCAGGGGTAGGATCACCCCTCCACTTT. Amino acid sequence: CASNSGVGSPLHF.

This clone came up a few times. The chain recombines TRBV19 with TRBJ1-2; 10 bases align to TRBD1. The CDR3 sequence is 13 residues long. The junction had 0 bases not matched to a gene; V was cut back by 6 bases and J by 2 bases. Germline V gives CDR1 LNHDA, CDR2 SQIVND (reference sequence). The chain's CDR3 is CASRTGGNYGYTF. CDR3 sequence (DNA): TGTGCCAGTAGGACAGGGGGCAACTATGGCTACACCTTC.

This clone was observed a few times. The chain couples TRBV18 to TRBJ2-7; 7 bases fit TRBD1. The ends lost 2 bases at V and 2 bases at J; junction bases unmatched: 3. Germline V CDR1 and CDR2: KGHSH, LQKENI. The length of the CDR3 is 14 residues. The CDR3 nucleotides read TGTGCCAGCTCACCAAGGGGGCGAACCTACGAGCAGTACTTC. It encodes CASSPRGRTYEQYF.

Comments on this clone: An end of the junction does not agree with germline; a read error may underlie this. This rearrangement joins TRBV4-2 to TRBJ1-4, with a tentative D call TRBD1 (6 bases). CDR1 and CDR2 (germline): LGHNA, YNFKEQ. CDR3 length: 12 amino acids. The chain's CDR3 is CASSQDNRVLVF. CDR3 bases: TGTGCCAGCAGCCAAGATAACAGGGTATTGGTTTTT.

The table lists this clone with a few counts. The chain links TRBV7-2 to TRBJ2-3; TRBD1 might be the D (5 bases). V gave up 4 bases and J gave up 11 bases, with 22 bases separating them. The CDR3 runs to 15 residues. The germline CDR1 and CDR2 sequences are SGHTA and FQGNSA. The CDR3 coding sequence is TGTGCCAGCAGCTCCCATTTGGTAGGGGCCGTGAGGCAGTATTTT. Protein product: CASSSHLVGAVRQYF. The full variable domain, with the rest looked up from reference TRBV7-2 and TRBJ2-3, is GAGVSQSPSNKVTEKGKDVELRCDPISGHTALYWYRQSLGQGLEFLIYFQGNSAPDKSGLPSDRFSAERTGGSVSTLTIQRTQQEDSAVYLCASSSHLVGAVRQYFGPGTRLTVL.

CDR3 protein: CASSTDRGKESPLHF. The DNA for the CDR3 is TGTGCCAGCAGCACTGACAGGGGGAAGGAATCACCCCTCCACTTT. The J gene is TRBJ1-6, the V gene TRBV9; 9 positions agree with TRBD1. Germline CDR1 and CDR2: SGDLS and YYNGEE. After removal of 4 bases from V and 10 bases from J, the junction contained 9 bases not matched to a gene. This CDR3 is built from 15 residues. Full variable domain (rest looked up from reference TRBV9 and TRBJ1-6): DSGVTQTPKHLITATGQRVTLRCSPRSGDLSVYWYQQSLDQGLQFLIQYYNGEERAKGNILERFSAQQFPDLHSELNLSSLELGDSALYFCASSTDRGKESPLHFGNGTRLTVT.

This clone was seen more than once but under ten times. The chain is built from TRBV7-9 and TRBJ1-2; D unclear. V was clipped by 10 bases and J by 3 bases, with 15 bases between them. The germline gives CDR1 SEHNR, CDR2 FQNEAQ (reference sequence). The CDR3 is 13 residues long. The CDR3 reads CATDRASYYGYTF. The CDR3 nucleotides read TGTGCCACGGACCGGGCGAGTTACTATGGCTACACCTTC. Full variable domain (remainder filled in from reference TRBV7-9 and TRBJ1-2): DTGVSQNPRHKITKRGQNVTFRCDPISEHNRLYWYRQTLGQGPEFLTYFQNEAQLEKSRLLSDRFSAERPKGSFSTLEIQRTEQGDSAMYLCATDRASYYGYTFGSGTRLTVV.

The chain links TRBV19 to TRBJ2-7, with 9 positions matching TRBD2. Losses at the gene ends were 3 bases for V and 4 bases for J; bases not matched to a gene: 1. Germline V CDR1 and CDR2: LNHDA, SQIVND (reference sequence). This CDR3 has 13 amino acids. The CDR3 sequence is CASSMREGYEQYF. CDR3 DNA sequence: TGTGCCAGTAGTATGCGGGAGGGGTACGAGCAGTACTTC.

This clone was observed a single time. This sequence joins TRBV27 and TRBJ1-2; 9 bases agree with TRBD1. The CDR3 has 16 residues. Trimming at V came to 6 bases and at J to 4 bases, leaving 12 bases not matched to a gene. Germline V gives CDR1 MNHEY, CDR2 SMNVEV (reference sequence). CDR3 residues: CASRGGQGSRSYGYTF. CDR3 bases: TGTGCCAGCAGAGGGGGACAGGGATCTAGAAGCTATGGCTACACCTTC.

The sample holds a few counts of this clone. The chain has TRBV7-7 and TRBJ2-2, with a tentative D call TRBD1 (5 bases). Germline CDR1 reads SSHAT; CDR2 reads FNYEAQ (reference sequence). There are 16 residues in the CDR3. V was pared by 2 bases and J by 7 bases, with 17 bases between. The CDR3 DNA reads as TGTGCCAGCAGCTTACAGCAGGGTGGATTTGGCGGGGAGCTGTTTTTT. This sequence encodes CASSLQQGGFGGELFF. Full variable domain (missing parts from reference TRBV7-7 and TRBJ2-2): GAGVSQSPRYKVTKRGQDVTLRCDPISSHATLYWYQQALGQGPEFLTYFNYEAQPDKSGLPSDRFSAERPEGSISTLTIQRTEQRDSAMYRCASSLQQGGFGGELFFGEGSRLTVL.

V gene TRBV5-1 combines with J gene TRBJ1-1; D is possibly TRBD1 (6 bases). The V and J ends lost 4 bases and 11 bases respectively, with 21 bases between them. The germline V gene has CDR1 SGHRS and CDR2 YFSETQ. The CDR3 is 14 amino acids. As DNA, the CDR3 is TGCGCCAGCAGCAGGGAGGTCCAAGGGGGATCGGCTTTCTTT. As protein: CASSREVQGGSAFF. Full variable domain (rest looked up from reference TRBV5-1 and TRBJ1-1): KAGVTQTPRYLIKTRGQQVTLSCSPISGHRSVSWYQQTPGQGLQFLFEYFSETQRNKGNFPGRFSGRQFSNSRSEMNVSTLELGDSALYLCASSREVQGGSAFFGQGTRLTVV.

The V gene is TRBV7-2, the J gene TRBJ2-1; 10 bases are a match to TRBD1. The CDR3 extends over 14 amino acids. The junction had 1 base not matched to a gene; V was cut back by 3 bases and J by 5 bases. Germline lookup yields CDR1 SGHTA and CDR2 FQGNSA. CDR3 residues: CASSLDRGNNEQFF. The CDR3 DNA follows: TGTGCCAGCAGCTTGGACAGGGGGAACAATGAGCAGTTCTTC.

The rearrangement joins TRBV19 to TRBJ2-7, with D possibly TRBD2 on 6 matching bases. The germline V gene encodes CDR1 LNHDA and CDR2 SQIVND (reference sequence). The V end lost 5 bases, the J end lost 1 base, and 9 bases lay between the germline ends. The CDR3 has 13 amino acids. CDR3: CASSGDWSYEQYF. CDR3 sequence (DNA): TGTGCCAGTAGTGGGGACTGGTCCTACGAGCAGTACTTC.

V and J are TRBV18 and TRBJ1-1, with a tentative D call TRBD1 (6 bases). This CDR3 has 13 amino acids. Germline V gene sequence: CDR1 KGHSH, CDR2 LQKENI. Between the trimmed V and J ends, which lost 2 bases and 4 bases, there was a span of 8 bases. In nucleotides, the CDR3 is TGTGCCAGCTCACCAGAGGACAGCACTGAAGCTTTCTTT. Translation: CASSPEDSTEAFF.

The chain is built from TRBV6-1 and TRBJ2-7; D is uncertain. The CDR3 loop spans 14 amino acids. The germline gives CDR1 MNHNS, CDR2 SASEGT. Trimming took 5 bases from V and 4 from J, leaving 15 bases between them. The CDR3: CASSLSVQIYEQYF. The CDR3 bases are TGTGCCAGCAGTCTCAGTGTCCAGATTTACGAGCAGTACTTC.